These T cell receptor beta chains were read from a single sample in a study of PD-L1 blockade in urothelial cancer. Profiling relied on immunoSEQ multiplex PCR, and the TCRdb table lists in-frame clones only, not all of them. In the table there are approximately 110,000 clones, around 93% of which are singletons. The starting material was PBMCs, obtained around atezolizumab (anti-PD-L1) treatment. The receptors come from a man in his 60s with urothelial cancer. CDR3s include the opening cysteine and the closing phenylalanine or tryptophan. The D gene is left open where the match is weak. Expanded clones get a size class; other rows say once, few or many, or leave the size out.

j_gene: TRBJ1-2; d_gene: NA; len: 13; v_gene: TRBV5-4; abundance: NA; CDR3nt: TGTGCCAGCAGCTTGTACAGGGCTGGTGGCTACACCTTC; CDR3aa: CASSLYRAGGYTF
j_gene: TRBJ1-6; d_gene: NA; len: 16; v_gene: TRBV4-3; abundance: NA; CDR3nt: TGCGCCAGCAGCCAAGAATCTACAGGTAGAAATTCACCCCTCCACTTT; CDR3aa: CASSQESTGRNSPLHF
j_gene: TRBJ1-4; d_gene: NA; len: 14; v_gene: TRBV4-3; abundance: NA; CDR3nt: TGCGCCAGCAGCCCTCAGTGGAGGAATGAAAAACTGTTTTTT; CDR3aa: CASSPQWRNEKLFF
j_gene: TRBJ1-1; d_gene: NA; len: 13; v_gene: TRBV28; abundance: once; CDR3nt: TGTGCCAGCAGCGCGGTCCTTGGCACTGAAGCTTTCTTT; CDR3aa: CASSAVLGTEAFF
j_gene: TRBJ1-5; d_gene: TRBD1; len: 19; v_gene: TRBV27; abundance: NA; CDR3nt: TGTGCCAGCAGTTTATTTTTTGTTGGGACAGGGGGAAGCAATCAGCCCCAGCATTTT; CDR3aa: CASSLFFVGTGGSNQPQHF
j_gene: TRBJ2-2; d_gene: NA; len: 15; v_gene: TRBV7-9; abundance: once; CDR3nt: TGTGCCAGCAGCCCCCTGACAGGGAACACCGGGGAGCTGTTTTTT; CDR3aa: CASSPLTGNTGELFF
j_gene: TRBJ1-5; d_gene: TRBD1; len: 13; v_gene: TRBV30; abundance: NA; CDR3nt: TGTGCCGGAGGGGGCGCGGCCAATCAGCCCCAGCATTTT; CDR3aa: CAGGGAANQPQHF
j_gene: TRBJ2-7; d_gene: NA; len: 16; v_gene: TRBV4-3; abundance: NA; CDR3nt: TGCGCCAGCAGCCAAGACTCGACACCGGTTCGAGGGGAGCAGTACTTC; CDR3aa: CASSQDSTPVRGEQYF
j_gene: TRBJ2-4; d_gene: TRBD1; len: 15; v_gene: TRBV4-3; abundance: NA; CDR3nt: TGCGCCAGCAGCCAAGATACAGGGGTCGGGAACATTCAGTACTTC; CDR3aa: CASSQDTGVGNIQYF
j_gene: TRBJ2-7; d_gene: TRBD1; len: 19; v_gene: TRBV4-3; abundance: NA; CDR3nt: TGCGCCAGCAGCCAATGGGTCGAGTCGGACAGGGGGAGCCCCTACGAGCAGTACTTC; CDR3aa: CASSQWVESDRGSPYEQYF
j_gene: TRBJ2-1; d_gene: NA; len: 15; v_gene: TRBV7-2; abundance: NA; CDR3nt: TGTGCCAGCAGCCGGACAGAGAGTTCCTACAATGAGCAGTTCTTC; CDR3aa: CASSRTESSYNEQFF
j_gene: TRBJ1-1; d_gene: NA; len: 12; v_gene: TRBV2; abundance: once; CDR3nt: TGTGCCAGCATGATTGAAACTGGTGGAGCTTTCTTT; CDR3aa: CASMIETGGAFF
j_gene: TRBJ2-7; d_gene: TRBD2; len: 15; v_gene: TRBV7-9; abundance: NA; CDR3nt: TGTGCCAGCAGCATAGCTAGCGGGGGGGCCTACGAGCAGTACTTC; CDR3aa: CASSIASGGAYEQYF
j_gene: TRBJ2-1; d_gene: TRBD2; len: 18; v_gene: TRBV18; abundance: NA; CDR3nt: TGTGCCAGCTCACCAGGGGTTGTAGCGGGAGAACGGGTAAATGAGCAGTTCTTC; CDR3aa: CASSPGVVAGERVNEQFF
j_gene: TRBJ1-3; d_gene: TRBD1; len: 13; v_gene: TRBV29-1; abundance: NA; CDR3nt: TGCAGCGTGGAGGACAGGGTTGGAAACACCATATATTTT; CDR3aa: CSVEDRVGNTIYF
j_gene: TRBJ1-2; d_gene: TRBD1; len: 19; v_gene: TRBV30; abundance: NA; CDR3nt: TGTGCCTGGAGTATCATACCCCCGGGACAGGGTCGATCTGGCTATGGCTACACCTTC; CDR3aa: CAWSIIPPGQGRSGYGYTF
j_gene: TRBJ1-4; d_gene: NA; len: 17; v_gene: TRBV10-1; abundance: once; CDR3nt: TGCGCCAGCAGTGCCGAAGGACAGAAGGCAACTAATGAAAAACTGTTTTTT; CDR3aa: CASSAEGQKATNEKLFF
j_gene: TRBJ1-1; d_gene: TRBD1; len: 14; v_gene: TRBV27; abundance: NA; CDR3nt: TGTGCCAGCAGCAGGACAGGGTGGAACACTGAAGCTTTCTTT; CDR3aa: CASSRTGWNTEAFF
j_gene: TRBJ2-5; d_gene: TRBD2; len: 15; v_gene: TRBV2; abundance: NA; CDR3nt: TGTGCCAGCAGTGAGTTGCGGGGGGCGGGAGAGACCCAGTACTTC; CDR3aa: CASSELRGAGETQYF
j_gene: TRBJ2-2; d_gene: TRBD1; len: 16; v_gene: TRBV9; abundance: NA; CDR3nt: TGTGCCAGCAGCGTAGCTGCAGGACAGGGTTCCGGGGAGCTGTTTTTT; CDR3aa: CASSVAAGQGSGELFF
j_gene: TRBJ2-3; d_gene: NA; len: 19; v_gene: TRBV21-1; abundance: NA; CDR3nt: TGTGCCAGCAGCACGGGACTAGCGGGAGGTGATACTAGCACAGATACGCAGTATTTT; CDR3aa: CASSTGLAGGDTSTDTQYF
j_gene: TRBJ2-2; d_gene: NA; len: 16; v_gene: TRBV7-2; abundance: NA; CDR3nt: TGTGCCAGCAGCTTATGGGGCAGGGGTCTTTCCGGGGAGCTGTTTTTT; CDR3aa: CASSLWGRGLSGELFF
j_gene: TRBJ2-1; d_gene: TRBD2; len: 17; v_gene: TRBV6-4; abundance: NA; CDR3nt: TGTGCCAGCAGCTCCTTCAGGACTAGCGGGGGGAGCGATGAGCAGTTCTTC; CDR3aa: CASSSFRTSGGSDEQFF
j_gene: TRBJ1-5; d_gene: TRBD1; len: 15; v_gene: TRBV29-1; abundance: NA; CDR3nt: TGCAGCGTGGCTTCGGGTGGACAGGGGATGCAGCCCCAGCATTTT; CDR3aa: CSVASGGQGMQPQHF
j_gene: TRBJ2-3; d_gene: TRBD2; len: 14; v_gene: TRBV29-1; abundance: NA; CDR3nt: TGCAGCGGTCTACCGGGGGGGCCCGCAGATACGCAGTATTTT; CDR3aa: CSGLPGGPADTQYF
j_gene: TRBJ2-2; d_gene: NA; len: 14; v_gene: TRBV30; abundance: NA; CDR3nt: TGTGCCTGGATAACAGGGCAATGGACCGGGGAGCTGTTTTTT; CDR3aa: CAWITGQWTGELFF
j_gene: TRBJ1-1; d_gene: NA; len: 13; v_gene: TRBV7-2; abundance: NA; CDR3nt: TGTGCCAGCAGCTTAGACAGACCCTTTGAAGCTTTCTTT; CDR3aa: CASSLDRPFEAFF
j_gene: TRBJ2-7; d_gene: TRBD1; len: 18; v_gene: TRBV7-2; abundance: NA; CDR3nt: TGTGCCAGCAGCTTAGGAGCTACAGGGGGACTGGGTTCCTACGAGCAGTACTTC; CDR3aa: CASSLGATGGLGSYEQYF
j_gene: TRBJ1-1; d_gene: TRBD1; len: 12; v_gene: TRBV5-1; abundance: NA; CDR3nt: TGCATTACAGGGGGAGTGTGGACTGAAGCTTTCTTT; CDR3aa: CITGGVWTEAFF
j_gene: TRBJ1-2; d_gene: TRBD1; len: 16; v_gene: TRBV7-9; abundance: NA; CDR3nt: TGTGCCAGCAGCTTAGGTCGGGACAGATACAACTATGGCTACACCTTC; CDR3aa: CASSLGRDRYNYGYTF
j_gene: TRBJ2-5; d_gene: NA; len: 12; v_gene: TRBV2; abundance: NA; CDR3nt: TGTGCCAGCGGGGGCAGCCAAGAGACCCAGTACTTC; CDR3aa: CASGGSQETQYF
j_gene: TRBJ2-7; d_gene: TRBD2; len: 16; v_gene: TRBV5-4; abundance: NA; CDR3nt: TGTGCCAGCAGCTTGGGGATGGCGGGGGGGTCCTACGAGCAGTACTTC; CDR3aa: CASSLGMAGGSYEQYF
j_gene: TRBJ2-2; d_gene: NA; len: 14; v_gene: TRBV7-2; abundance: NA; CDR3nt: TGTGCCAGCAGCTCGGGAATGGCCACCGGGGAGCTGTTTTTT; CDR3aa: CASSSGMATGELFF
j_gene: TRBJ2-1; d_gene: TRBD1; len: 15; v_gene: TRBV5-6; abundance: once; CDR3nt: TGTGCCAGCCACTTACGCGGACAGGGTTACAATGAGCAGTTCTTC; CDR3aa: CASHLRGQGYNEQFF
j_gene: TRBJ1-1; d_gene: TRBD1; len: 15; v_gene: TRBV5-6; abundance: NA; CDR3nt: TGTGCCAGCAGCTTGTCCGGGACAGCGAACACTGAAGCTTTCTTT; CDR3aa: CASSLSGTANTEAFF
j_gene: TRBJ2-2; d_gene: NA; len: 15; v_gene: TRBV28; abundance: NA; CDR3nt: TGTGCCAGCAGTCCAGGGGTGGGGTACACCGGGGAGCTGTTTTTT; CDR3aa: CASSPGVGYTGELFF
j_gene: TRBJ1-3; d_gene: NA; len: 18; v_gene: TRBV2; abundance: once; CDR3nt: TGTGCCAGCAGCGTCCTCGAGGGATATAGGACAGCTGGAAACACCATATATTTT; CDR3aa: CASSVLEGYRTAGNTIYF
j_gene: TRBJ2-1; d_gene: TRBD2; len: 15; v_gene: TRBV7-2; abundance: NA; CDR3nt: TGTGCCAGCAGCTTAGCCCAGCGGGGGGGAGGTGAGCAGTTCTTC; CDR3aa: CASSLAQRGGGEQFF
j_gene: TRBJ2-1; d_gene: TRBD2; len: 16; v_gene: TRBV7-9; abundance: NA; CDR3nt: TGTGCCAGCAGCCTCCCTAGCGGGAGGGCTGGCAATGAGCAGTTCTTC; CDR3aa: CASSLPSGRAGNEQFF
j_gene: TRBJ1-4; d_gene: TRBD1; len: 15; v_gene: TRBV2; abundance: NA; CDR3nt: TGTGCCAGCAGTGGGGGGACAGGGCGGAGCGAAAAACTGTTTTTT; CDR3aa: CASSGGTGRSEKLFF
j_gene: TRBJ1-3; d_gene: NA; len: 15; v_gene: TRBV18; abundance: NA; CDR3nt: TGTGCCAGCTCACCACGTGAGAGCTCTGGAAACACCATATATTTT; CDR3aa: CASSPRESSGNTIYF
j_gene: TRBJ2-2; d_gene: TRBD2; len: 15; v_gene: TRBV7-2; abundance: NA; CDR3nt: TGTGCCAGCAGCTTAGTAGCGGGGAACACCGGGGAGCTGTTTTTT; CDR3aa: CASSLVAGNTGELFF
j_gene: TRBJ2-1; d_gene: TRBD1; len: 15; v_gene: TRBV7-9; abundance: NA; CDR3nt: TGTGCCAGCAGCCTTGACAGGGTGTTAAGAAATGAGCAGTTCTTC; CDR3aa: CASSLDRVLRNEQFF
j_gene: TRBJ2-2; d_gene: NA; len: 15; v_gene: TRBV6-5; abundance: NA; CDR3nt: TGTGCCAGCAGTTATTTCGACAGGAACACCGGGGAGCTGTTTTTT; CDR3aa: CASSYFDRNTGELFF
j_gene: TRBJ2-2; d_gene: NA; len: 15; v_gene: TRBV7-9; abundance: NA; CDR3nt: TGTGCCAGCAGCTTAACACAGGTTGACACCGGGGAGCTGTTTTTT; CDR3aa: CASSLTQVDTGELFF
j_gene: TRBJ2-5; d_gene: TRBD2; len: 15; v_gene: TRBV5-5; abundance: NA; CDR3nt: TGTGCCAGCAGCGGGGGACTAGCGGAGGATGGGACCCAGTACTTC; CDR3aa: CASSGGLAEDGTQYF
j_gene: TRBJ2-7; d_gene: TRBD1; len: 14; v_gene: TRBV28; abundance: NA; CDR3nt: TGTGCCAGCCTCGGGGTGGACAGGGGCTACGAGCAGTACTTC; CDR3aa: CASLGVDRGYEQYF
j_gene: TRBJ2-3; d_gene: TRBD1; len: 14; v_gene: TRBV2; abundance: NA; CDR3nt: TGTGCCAGCAACCGAGGACAGGGGGCTGATACGCAGTATTTT; CDR3aa: CASNRGQGADTQYF
j_gene: TRBJ1-1; d_gene: NA; len: 14; v_gene: TRBV5-6; abundance: once; CDR3nt: TGTGCCAGCCTCCGGGGGGTGACGGGAGGTGAAGCTTTCTTT; CDR3aa: CASLRGVTGGEAFF